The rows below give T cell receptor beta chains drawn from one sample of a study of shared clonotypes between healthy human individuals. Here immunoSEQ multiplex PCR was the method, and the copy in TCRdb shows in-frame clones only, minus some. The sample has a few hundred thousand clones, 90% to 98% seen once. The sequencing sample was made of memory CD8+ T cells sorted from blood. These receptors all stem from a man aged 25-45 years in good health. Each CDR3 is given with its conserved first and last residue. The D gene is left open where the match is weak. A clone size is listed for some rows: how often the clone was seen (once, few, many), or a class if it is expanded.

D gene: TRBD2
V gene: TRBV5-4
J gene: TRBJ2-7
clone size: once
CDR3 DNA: TGTGCCAGCAGCTTGGAGGGGACTAGTTTTTACGAGCAGTACTTC
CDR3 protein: CASSLEGTSFYEQYF

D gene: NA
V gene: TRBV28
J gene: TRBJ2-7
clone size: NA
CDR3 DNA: TGTGCCAGCATAGGGTCCTTCTACGAGCAGTACTTC
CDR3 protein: CASIGSFYEQYF

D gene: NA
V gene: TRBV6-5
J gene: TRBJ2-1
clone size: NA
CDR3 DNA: TGTGCCGGCCAGGACAGCTTCGGTGAGCAGTTCTTC
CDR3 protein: CAGQDSFGEQFF

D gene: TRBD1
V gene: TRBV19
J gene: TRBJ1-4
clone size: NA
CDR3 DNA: TGTGCAGTGAGCGGGACAGACAAGGAAAAACTGTTTTTT
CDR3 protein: CAVSGTDKEKLFF

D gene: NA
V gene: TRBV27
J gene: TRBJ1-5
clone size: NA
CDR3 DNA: TGTGCCAGCGGGGCGGGCGGCGATCAGCCCCAGCATTTT
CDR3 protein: CASGAGGDQPQHF

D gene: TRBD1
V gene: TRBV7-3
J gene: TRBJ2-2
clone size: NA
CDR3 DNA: TGTGCCAGCAGCTTAGGGACAGGGGTTAACACCGGGGAGCTGTTTTTT
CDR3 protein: CASSLGTGVNTGELFF

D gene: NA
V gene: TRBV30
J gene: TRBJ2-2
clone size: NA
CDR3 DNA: TGTGCCTGGAGCAGGGACAACACCGGGGAGCTGTTTTTT
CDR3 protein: CAWSRDNTGELFF

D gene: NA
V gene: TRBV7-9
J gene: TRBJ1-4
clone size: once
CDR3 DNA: TGTGCCAGCAGCTTAGCGACCAAGAATGAAAAACTGTTTTTT
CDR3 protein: CASSLATKNEKLFF

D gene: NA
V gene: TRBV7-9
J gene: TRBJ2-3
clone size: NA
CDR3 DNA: TGTGCCAGCAGCTTCAGCACAGATACGCAGTATTTT
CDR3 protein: CASSFSTDTQYF

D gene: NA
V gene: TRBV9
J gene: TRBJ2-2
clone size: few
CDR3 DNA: TGTGCCAGCAGCAGTAGCGTCACCTACACCGGGGAGCTGTTTTTT
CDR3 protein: CASSSSVTYTGELFF

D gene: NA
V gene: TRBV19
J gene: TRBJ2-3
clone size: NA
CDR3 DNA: TGTGCCAGTAGTATTTGGGCAGATACGCAGTATTTT
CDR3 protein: CASSIWADTQYF

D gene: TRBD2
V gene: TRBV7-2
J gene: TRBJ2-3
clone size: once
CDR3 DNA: TGTGCCAGCAGCTTACCCTCACGTAGCTCAGCGGGATACACAGATACGCAGTATTTT
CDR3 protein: CASSLPSRSSAGYTDTQYF

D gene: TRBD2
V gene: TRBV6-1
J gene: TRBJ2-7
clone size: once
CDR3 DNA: TGTGCCAGCAGTGATTCGGCTAGCGGGAGCTACGAGCAGTACTTC
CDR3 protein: CASSDSASGSYEQYF

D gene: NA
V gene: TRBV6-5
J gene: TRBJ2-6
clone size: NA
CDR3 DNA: TGTGCCAGCAGTTACTCGGAGGCTTCTGGGGCCAACGTCCTGACTTTC
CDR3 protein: CASSYSEASGANVLTF

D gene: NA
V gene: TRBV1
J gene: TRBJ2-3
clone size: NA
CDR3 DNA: TGCACCAGCAGCCCTACAGGGGCTCGCACAGATACGCAGTATTTT
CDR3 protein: CTSSPTGARTDTQYF

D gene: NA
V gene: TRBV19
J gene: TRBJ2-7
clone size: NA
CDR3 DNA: TGTGCCAGTAAAGACAGGAGCTCCTACGAGCAGTACTTC
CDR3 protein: CASKDRSSYEQYF

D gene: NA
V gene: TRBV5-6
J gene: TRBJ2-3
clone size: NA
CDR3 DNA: TGTGCCAGCAGCTTGTTTCTGGGCGCAGATACGCAGTATTTT
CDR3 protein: CASSLFLGADTQYF

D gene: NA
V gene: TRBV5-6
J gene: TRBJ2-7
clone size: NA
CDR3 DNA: TGTGCCAGCAGCCTCACAGGGCGCTCCTACGAGCAGTACTTC
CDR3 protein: CASSLTGRSYEQYF

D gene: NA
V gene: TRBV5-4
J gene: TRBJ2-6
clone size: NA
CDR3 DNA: TGTGCCAGCAGCATAGACGGGGCCTCTGGGGCCAACGTCCTGACTTTC
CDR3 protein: CASSIDGASGANVLTF

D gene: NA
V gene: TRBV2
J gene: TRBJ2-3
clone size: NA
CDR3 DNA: TGTGCCAGCAGTGAGGGGGACATTAGCACAGATACGCAGTATTTT
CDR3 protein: CASSEGDISTDTQYF

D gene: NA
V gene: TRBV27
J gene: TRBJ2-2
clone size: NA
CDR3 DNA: TGTGCCAGCAGTCCCGCCGGGACAAACACCGGGGAGCTGTTTTTT
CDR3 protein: CASSPAGTNTGELFF

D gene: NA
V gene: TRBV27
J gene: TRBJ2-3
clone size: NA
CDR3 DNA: TGTGCCAGCAGTTTGGGAGGGGGGGAAGATACGCAGTATTTT
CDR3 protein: CASSLGGGEDTQYF

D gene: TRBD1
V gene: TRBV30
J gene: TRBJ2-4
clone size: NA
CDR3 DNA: TGTGCCTGGAGTGTAGGGACAGGGGGCGCGGAGTACTTC
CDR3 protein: CAWSVGTGGAEYF

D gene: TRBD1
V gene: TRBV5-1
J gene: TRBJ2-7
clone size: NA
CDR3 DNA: TGCGCCAGCAGCAGCTGGACAGGGAGGATCGAGCAGTACTTC
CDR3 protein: CASSSWTGRIEQYF

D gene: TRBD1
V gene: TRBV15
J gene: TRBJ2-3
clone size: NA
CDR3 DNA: TGTGCCACCAGCTATTACCGGGACAGGACAACAGATACGCAGTATTTT
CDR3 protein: CATSYYRDRTTDTQYF

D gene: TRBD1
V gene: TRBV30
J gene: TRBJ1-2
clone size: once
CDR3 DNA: TGTGCCCGGTGGGACAGCGTCGGCTACACCTTC
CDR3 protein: CARWDSVGYTF

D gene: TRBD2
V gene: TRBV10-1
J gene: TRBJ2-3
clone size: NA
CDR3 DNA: TGCGCCAGCAGTGGGGGACTAGTCCCACCGGCGGATACGCAGTATTTT
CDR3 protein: CASSGGLVPPADTQYF

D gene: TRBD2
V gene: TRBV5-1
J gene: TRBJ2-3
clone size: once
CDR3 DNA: TGCGCCAGCAGCGGGACTAGCGGGACTAGCACAGATACGCAGTATTTT
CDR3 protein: CASSGTSGTSTDTQYF

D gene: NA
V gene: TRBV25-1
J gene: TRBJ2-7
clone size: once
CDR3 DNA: TGTGCCAGCAGTGATCGTGGGTGGTACGAGCAGTACTTC
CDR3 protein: CASSDRGWYEQYF

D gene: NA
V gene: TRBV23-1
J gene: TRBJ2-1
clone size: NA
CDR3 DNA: TGCGCCAGCAGTCGGGACTGGGACCACAATGAGCAGTTCTTC
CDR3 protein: CASSRDWDHNEQFF

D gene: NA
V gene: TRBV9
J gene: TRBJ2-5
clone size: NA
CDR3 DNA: TGTGCCAGCAGCGTAGATACGTTCCAAGAGACCCAGTACTTC
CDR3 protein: CASSVDTFQETQYF

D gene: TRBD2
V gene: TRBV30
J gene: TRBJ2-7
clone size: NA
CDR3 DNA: TGTGCCTGGAGTGTTGGGGAGCGGCGGGAGGGCCCATACGAGCAGTACTTC
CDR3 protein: CAWSVGERREGPYEQYF

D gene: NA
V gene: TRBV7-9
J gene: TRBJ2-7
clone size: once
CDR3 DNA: TGTGCCAGCAGCCCCCGGGGAAGGGTTATCTACGAGCAGTACTTC
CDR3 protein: CASSPRGRVIYEQYF

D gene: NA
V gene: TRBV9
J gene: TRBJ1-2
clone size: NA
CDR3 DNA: TGTGCCAGCAGCGTAAGGAGCAACTACTATGGCTACACCTTC
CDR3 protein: CASSVRSNYYGYTF

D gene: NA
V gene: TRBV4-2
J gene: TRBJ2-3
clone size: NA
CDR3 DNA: TGTGCCAGCAGCCACCCCCTAGAAACCTCCACAGATACGCAGTATTTT
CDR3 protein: CASSHPLETSTDTQYF

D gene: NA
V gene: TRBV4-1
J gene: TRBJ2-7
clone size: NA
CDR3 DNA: TGCGCCAGCAGCCAAGATGCGGTAGCGGGTCCAGGGGTCTACGAGCAGTACTTC
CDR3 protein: CASSQDAVAGPGVYEQYF

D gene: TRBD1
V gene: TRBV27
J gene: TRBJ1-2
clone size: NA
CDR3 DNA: TGTGCCAGCAGACTAACAGGGGGCGCCTATGGCTACACCTTC
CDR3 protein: CASRLTGGAYGYTF

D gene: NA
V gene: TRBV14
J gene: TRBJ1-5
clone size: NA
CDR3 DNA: TGTGCCAGCATCCTTGCCCGGGCGGACACCCGCAATCAGCCCCAGCATTTT
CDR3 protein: CASILARADTRNQPQHF

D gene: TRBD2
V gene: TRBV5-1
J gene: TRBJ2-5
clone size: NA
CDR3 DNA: TGCGCCAGCAGCCCTAAGACTAGCGGGAGGGTCCAAGAGACCCAGTACTTC
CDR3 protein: CASSPKTSGRVQETQYF

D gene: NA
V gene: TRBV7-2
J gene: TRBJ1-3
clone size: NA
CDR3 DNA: TGTGCCAGCAGCTTAGTCAGCTCTGGAAACACCATATATTTT
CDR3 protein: CASSLVSSGNTIYF

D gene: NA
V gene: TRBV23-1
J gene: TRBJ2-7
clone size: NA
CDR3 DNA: TGCGCCAGCAGTTCCGGAGACTTCCCCTACGAGCAGTACTTC
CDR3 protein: CASSSGDFPYEQYF

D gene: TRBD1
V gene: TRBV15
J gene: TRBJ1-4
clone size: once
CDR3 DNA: TGTGCCACCAGCAGAGCAGGGGGCTATGAAAAACTGTTTTTT
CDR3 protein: CATSRAGGYEKLFF

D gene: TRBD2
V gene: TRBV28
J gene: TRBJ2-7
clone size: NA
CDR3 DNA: TGTGCCAGCAGTTCCCCTTCCGGGACTACCTCCTACGAGCAGTACTTC
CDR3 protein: CASSSPSGTTSYEQYF

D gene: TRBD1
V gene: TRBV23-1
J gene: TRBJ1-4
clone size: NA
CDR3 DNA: TGCGCCAGCAGTCAATTCAGGGACAGTCTTGGGGAAAAACTGTTTTTT
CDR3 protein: CASSQFRDSLGEKLFF

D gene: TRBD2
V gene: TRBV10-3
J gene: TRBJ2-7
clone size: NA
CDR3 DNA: TGTGCCACCCGTGGGACTAGCGGGAAAGAATACGAGCAGTACTTC
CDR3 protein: CATRGTSGKEYEQYF

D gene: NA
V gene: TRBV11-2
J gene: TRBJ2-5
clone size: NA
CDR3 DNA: TGTGCCAGCAGCTTCGGTGGGCAGTACCAAGAGACCCAGTACTTC
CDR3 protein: CASSFGGQYQETQYF

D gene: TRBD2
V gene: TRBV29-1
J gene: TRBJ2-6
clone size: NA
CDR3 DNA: TGCAGCGTTGCCGGGGGGTCTGGGGCCAACGTCCTGACTTTC
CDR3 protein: CSVAGGSGANVLTF

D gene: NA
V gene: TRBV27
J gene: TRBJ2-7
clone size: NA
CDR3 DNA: TGTGCCAGCAGTTGGAGGCCTCCCTACGAGCAGTACTTC
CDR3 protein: CASSWRPPYEQYF

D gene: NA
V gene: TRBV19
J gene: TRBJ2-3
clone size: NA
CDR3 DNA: TGTGCCAGTAGTATAGAAGATACGCAGTATTTT
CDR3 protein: CASSIEDTQYF

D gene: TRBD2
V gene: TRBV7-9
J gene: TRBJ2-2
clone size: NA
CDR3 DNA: TGTGCCAGCAGCACGACTAGCGGGAGGGCCTTTGGCGGGGAGCTGTTTTTT
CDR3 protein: CASSTTSGRAFGGELFF

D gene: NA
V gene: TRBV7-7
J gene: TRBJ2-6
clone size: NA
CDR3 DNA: TGTGCTAGCAGCTTAGAGGGGTCCGGGGCCAACGTCCTGACTTTC
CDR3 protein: CASSLEGSGANVLTF

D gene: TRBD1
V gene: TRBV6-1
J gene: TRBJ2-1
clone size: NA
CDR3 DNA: TGTGCCAGCAGTGAGGGCGGGACAGGGGTAAATGAGCAGTTCTTC
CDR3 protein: CASSEGGTGVNEQFF

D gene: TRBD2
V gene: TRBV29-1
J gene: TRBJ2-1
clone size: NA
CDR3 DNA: TGCAGCGTGGAGGGGACTAGCGGGAGCCAATACAATGAGCAGTTCTTC
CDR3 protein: CSVEGTSGSQYNEQFF

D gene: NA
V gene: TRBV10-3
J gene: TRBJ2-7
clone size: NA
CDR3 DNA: TGTGCCATCAGTGTGGGACTTTTAGGGTCCTACGAGCAGTACTTC
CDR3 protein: CAISVGLLGSYEQYF